This T cell receptor (beta chain) was sequenced in a study of T-cell reconstitution after alpha-beta-depleted transplantation in children. Germline V gives CDR1 LGHNA, CDR2 YNFKEQ. J gave up 5 bases and V 1 base, and 24 bases lay outside the gene matches. The CDR3 has 21 residues. The library targeted TCRbeta and was prepared with unique molecular identifiers. From the PCR reads, TCRdb called clonotypes with MiXCR, one entry per CDR3 protein. There are about 1,000,000 distinct CDR3 sequences in the sample; 25% to 30% occur only once, and under 30% lies in the top ten. This clonotype has more than one count but fewer than ten. Its target is not known. Study findings and constraints: Expanded graft clones numbering several hundred reportedly gave rise to alpha-beta T cells about two months after transplant.

The sequence derives from a boy younger than two who had a stem cell transplant for SCID, so the T cells may come from the graft donor. This sample comprised PBMCs, mostly from graft donor cells, obtained 360 days after TCRalphabeta/CD19-depleted stem cell transplant. V and J are TRBV4-2 and TRBJ2-3; 7 nucleotides match TRBD2. The CDR3 loop reads CASSQGPTLDGTGGLVDTQYF. CDR3 coding DNA: TGTGCCAGCAGCCAAGGTCCGACTCTGGATGGTACGGGGGGTCTGGTAGATACGCAGTATTTT.